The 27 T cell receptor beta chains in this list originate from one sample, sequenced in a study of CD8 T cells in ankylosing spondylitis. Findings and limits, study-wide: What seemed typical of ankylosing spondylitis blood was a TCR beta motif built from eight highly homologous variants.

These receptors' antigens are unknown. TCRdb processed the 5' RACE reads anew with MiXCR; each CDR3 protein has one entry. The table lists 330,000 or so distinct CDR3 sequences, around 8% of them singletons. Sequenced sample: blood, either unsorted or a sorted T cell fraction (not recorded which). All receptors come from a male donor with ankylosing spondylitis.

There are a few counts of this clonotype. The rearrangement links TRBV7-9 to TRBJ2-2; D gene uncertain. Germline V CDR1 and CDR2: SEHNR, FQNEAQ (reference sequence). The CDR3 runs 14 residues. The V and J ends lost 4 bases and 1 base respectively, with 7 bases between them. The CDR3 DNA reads TGTGCCAGCAGCTCCCTGATGAACACCGGGGAGCTGTTTTTT. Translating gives CASSSLMNTGELFF.

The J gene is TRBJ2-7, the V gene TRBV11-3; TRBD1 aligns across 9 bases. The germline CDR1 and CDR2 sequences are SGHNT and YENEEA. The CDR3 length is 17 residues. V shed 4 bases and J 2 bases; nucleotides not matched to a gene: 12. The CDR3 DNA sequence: TGTGCCAGCAGCTCCCATCGGGTGACAGGGGGAACCTACGAGCAGTACTTC. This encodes CASSSHRVTGGTYEQYF.

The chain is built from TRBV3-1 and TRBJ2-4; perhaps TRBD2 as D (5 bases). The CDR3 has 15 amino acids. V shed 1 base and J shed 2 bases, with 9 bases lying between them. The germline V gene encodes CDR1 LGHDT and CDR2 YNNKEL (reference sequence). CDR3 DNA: TGTGCCAGCAGCCAAGTCCCCGGGACCAAAAACATTCAGTACTTC. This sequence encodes CASSQVPGTKNIQYF.

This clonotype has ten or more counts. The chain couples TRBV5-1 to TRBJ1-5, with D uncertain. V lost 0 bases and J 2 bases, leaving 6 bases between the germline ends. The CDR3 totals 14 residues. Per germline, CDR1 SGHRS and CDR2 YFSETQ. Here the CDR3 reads CASSLGSGNQPQHF. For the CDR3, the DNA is TGCGCCAGCAGCTTGGGTTCAGGCAATCAGCCCCAGCATTTT.

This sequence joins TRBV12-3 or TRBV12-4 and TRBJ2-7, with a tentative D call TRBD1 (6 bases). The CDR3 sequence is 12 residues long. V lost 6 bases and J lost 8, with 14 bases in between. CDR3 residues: CASSTTDRKQYF. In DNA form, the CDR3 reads TGTGCCAGCAGCACTACCGACAGGAAGCAGTACTTC.

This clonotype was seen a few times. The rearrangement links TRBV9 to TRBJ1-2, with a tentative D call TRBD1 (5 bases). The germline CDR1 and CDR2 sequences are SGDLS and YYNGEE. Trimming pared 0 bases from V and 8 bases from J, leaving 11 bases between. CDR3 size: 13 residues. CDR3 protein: CASSVESWDGYTF. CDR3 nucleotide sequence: TGTGCCAGCAGCGTAGAGTCATGGGACGGCTACACCTTC.

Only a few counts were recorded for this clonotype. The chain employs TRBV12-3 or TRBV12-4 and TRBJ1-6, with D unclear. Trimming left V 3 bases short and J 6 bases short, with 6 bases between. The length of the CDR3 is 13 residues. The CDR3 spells CASSFGLNSPLHF. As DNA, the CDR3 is TGTGCCAGCAGTTTTGGGCTTAATTCACCCCTCCACTTT.

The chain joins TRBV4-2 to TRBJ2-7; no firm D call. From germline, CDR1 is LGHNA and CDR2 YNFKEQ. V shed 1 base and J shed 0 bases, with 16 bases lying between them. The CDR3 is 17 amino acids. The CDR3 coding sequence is TGTGCCAGCAGCCAAGGGCCTTCGCTGGCGCACTCCTACGAGCAGTACTTC. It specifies CASSQGPSLAHSYEQYF.

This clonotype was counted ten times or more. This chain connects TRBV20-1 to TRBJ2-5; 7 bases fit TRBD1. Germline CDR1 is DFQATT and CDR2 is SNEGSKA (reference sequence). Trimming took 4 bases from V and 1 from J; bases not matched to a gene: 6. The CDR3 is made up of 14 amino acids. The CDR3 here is CSANRDSFQETQYF. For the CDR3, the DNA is TGCAGTGCTAACCGGGACAGCTTCCAAGAGACCCAGTACTTC.

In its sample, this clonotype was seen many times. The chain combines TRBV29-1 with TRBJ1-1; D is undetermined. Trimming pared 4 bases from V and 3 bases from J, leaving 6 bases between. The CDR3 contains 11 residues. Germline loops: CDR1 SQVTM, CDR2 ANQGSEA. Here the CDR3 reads CSVGLDTEAFF. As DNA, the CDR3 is TGCAGCGTTGGTCTGGACACTGAAGCTTTCTTT.

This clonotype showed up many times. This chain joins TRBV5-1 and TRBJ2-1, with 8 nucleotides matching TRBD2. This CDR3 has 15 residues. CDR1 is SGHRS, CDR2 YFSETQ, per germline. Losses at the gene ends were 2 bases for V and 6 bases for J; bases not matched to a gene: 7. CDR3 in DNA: TGCGCCAGCAGCTTTCAGGGACTAGAGGCCAATGAGCAGTTCTTC. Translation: CASSFQGLEANEQFF.

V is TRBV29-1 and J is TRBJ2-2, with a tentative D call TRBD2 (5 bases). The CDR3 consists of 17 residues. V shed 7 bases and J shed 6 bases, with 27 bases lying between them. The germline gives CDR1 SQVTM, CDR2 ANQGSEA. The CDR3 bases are TGCAGCGCCCTAAGTTCTCTCCCGGGAACTTTAGCCGGGGAGCTGTTTTTT. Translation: CSALSSLPGTLAGELFF.

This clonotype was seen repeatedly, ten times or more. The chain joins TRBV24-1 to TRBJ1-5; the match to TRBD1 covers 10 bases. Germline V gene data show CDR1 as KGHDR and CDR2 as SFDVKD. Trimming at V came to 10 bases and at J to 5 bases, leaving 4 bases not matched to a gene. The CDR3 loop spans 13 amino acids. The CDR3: CATGDRGDQPQHF. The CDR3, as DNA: TGTGCCACTGGGGACAGGGGCGATCAGCCCCAGCATTTT.

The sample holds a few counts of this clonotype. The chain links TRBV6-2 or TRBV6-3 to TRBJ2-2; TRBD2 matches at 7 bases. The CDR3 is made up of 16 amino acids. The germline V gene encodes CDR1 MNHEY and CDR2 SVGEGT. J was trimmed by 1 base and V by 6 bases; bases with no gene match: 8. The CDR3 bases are TGTGCCAGCAGCTCCGTGACTAGCCTGAACACCGGGGAGCTGTTTTTT. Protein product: CASSSVTSLNTGELFF.

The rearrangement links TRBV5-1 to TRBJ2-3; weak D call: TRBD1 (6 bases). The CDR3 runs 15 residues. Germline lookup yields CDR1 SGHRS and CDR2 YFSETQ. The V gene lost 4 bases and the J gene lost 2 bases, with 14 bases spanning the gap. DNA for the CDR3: TGCGCCAGCAGCCCCCCCCAGGGGCCCACAGATACGCAGTATTTT. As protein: CASSPPQGPTDTQYF.

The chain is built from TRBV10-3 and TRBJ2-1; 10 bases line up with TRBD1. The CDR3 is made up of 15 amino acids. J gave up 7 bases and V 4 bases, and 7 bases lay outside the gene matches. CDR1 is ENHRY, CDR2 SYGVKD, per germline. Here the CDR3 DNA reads TGTGCCATCAGTGCCGACAGGGGGCGAATGAATGAGCAGTTCTTC. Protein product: CAISADRGRMNEQFF.

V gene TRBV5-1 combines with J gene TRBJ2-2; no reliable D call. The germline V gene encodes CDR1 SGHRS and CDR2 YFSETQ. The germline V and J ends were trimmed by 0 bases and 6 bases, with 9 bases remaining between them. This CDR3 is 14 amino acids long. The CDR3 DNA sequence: TGCGCCAGCAGCTTGGCCCCCCCTGCCGGGGAGCTGTTTTTT. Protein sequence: CASSLAPPAGELFF.

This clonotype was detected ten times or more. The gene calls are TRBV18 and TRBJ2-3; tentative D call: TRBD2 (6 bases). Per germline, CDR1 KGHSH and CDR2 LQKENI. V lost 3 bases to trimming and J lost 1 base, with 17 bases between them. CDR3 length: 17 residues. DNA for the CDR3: TGTGCCAGCTCACCGTTCGAGGGAGGTCTGGGCACAGATACGCAGTATTTT. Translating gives CASSPFEGGLGTDTQYF.

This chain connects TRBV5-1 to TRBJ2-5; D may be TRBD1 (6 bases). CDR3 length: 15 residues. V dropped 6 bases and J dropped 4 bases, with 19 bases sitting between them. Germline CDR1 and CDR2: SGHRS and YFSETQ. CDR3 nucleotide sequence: TGCGCCAGCACCCTCTTAGGGGGAGAGGCAGAGACCCAGTACTTC. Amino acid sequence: CASTLLGGEAETQYF.

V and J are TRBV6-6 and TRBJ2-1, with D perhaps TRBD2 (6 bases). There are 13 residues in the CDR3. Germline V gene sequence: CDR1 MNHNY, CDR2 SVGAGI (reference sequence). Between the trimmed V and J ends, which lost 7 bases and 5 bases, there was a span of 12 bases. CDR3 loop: CASTQPGDNEQFF. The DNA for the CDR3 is TGTGCCAGCACTCAGCCGGGGGACAATGAGCAGTTCTTC.

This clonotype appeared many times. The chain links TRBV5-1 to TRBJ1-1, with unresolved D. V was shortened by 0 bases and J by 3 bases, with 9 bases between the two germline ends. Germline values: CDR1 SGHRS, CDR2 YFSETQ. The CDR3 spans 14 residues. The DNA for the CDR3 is TGCGCCAGCAGCTTGGAGGGAGGGCACACTGAAGCTTTCTTT. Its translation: CASSLEGGHTEAFF.

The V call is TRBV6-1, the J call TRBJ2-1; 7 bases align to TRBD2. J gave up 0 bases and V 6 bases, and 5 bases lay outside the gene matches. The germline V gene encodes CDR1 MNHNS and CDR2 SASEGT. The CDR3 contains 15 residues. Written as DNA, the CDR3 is TGTGCCAGCAGGCTGAGCGGGGACTCCTACAATGAGCAGTTCTTC. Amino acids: CASRLSGDSYNEQFF.

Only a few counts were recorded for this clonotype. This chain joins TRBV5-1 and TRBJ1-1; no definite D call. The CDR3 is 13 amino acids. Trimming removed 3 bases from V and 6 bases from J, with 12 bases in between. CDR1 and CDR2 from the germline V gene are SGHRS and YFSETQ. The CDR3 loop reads CASSWENRAEAFF. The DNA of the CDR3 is TGCGCCAGCAGCTGGGAGAACCGGGCTGAAGCTTTCTTT. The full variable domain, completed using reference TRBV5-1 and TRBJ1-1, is KAGVTQTPRYLIKTRGQQVTLSCSPISGHRSVSWYQQTPGQGLQFLFEYFSETQRNKGNFPGRFSGRQFSNSRSEMNVSTLELGDSALYLCASSWENRAEAFFGQGTRLTVV.

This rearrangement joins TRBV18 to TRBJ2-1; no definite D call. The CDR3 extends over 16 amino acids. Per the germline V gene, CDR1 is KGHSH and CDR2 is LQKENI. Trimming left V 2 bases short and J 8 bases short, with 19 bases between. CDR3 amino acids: CASSPAPSRPVDEQFF. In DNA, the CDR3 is TGTGCCAGCTCACCAGCGCCCAGCCGTCCTGTGGATGAGCAGTTCTTC.

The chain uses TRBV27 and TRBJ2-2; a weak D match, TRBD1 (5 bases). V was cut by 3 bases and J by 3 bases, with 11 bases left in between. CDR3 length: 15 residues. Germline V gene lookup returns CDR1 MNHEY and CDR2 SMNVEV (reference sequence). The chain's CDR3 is CASSFSAGYTGELFF. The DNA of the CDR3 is TGTGCCAGCAGTTTCTCGGCAGGGTACACCGGGGAGCTGTTTTTT.

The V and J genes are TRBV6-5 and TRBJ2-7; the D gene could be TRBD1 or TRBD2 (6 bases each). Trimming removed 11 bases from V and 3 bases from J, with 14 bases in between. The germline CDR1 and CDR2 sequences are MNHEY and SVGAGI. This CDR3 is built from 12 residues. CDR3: CAGGGHIYEQYF. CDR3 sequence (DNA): TGTGCCGGAGGGGGACACATCTACGAGCAGTACTTC.

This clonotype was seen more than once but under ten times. The CDR3, as DNA: TGTGCCAGCACCCTCTTGTGGGACCGCAGGCTAACAGATACGCAGTATTTT. It is translated as CASTLLWDRRLTDTQYF. The chain is built from TRBV6-1 and TRBJ2-3; D tentatively reads TRBD1 or TRBD2 (5 bases each). CDR1 is MNHNS, CDR2 SASEGT, per germline. The CDR3 consists of 17 residues. The V end was cut by 7 bases, the J end by 3 bases, with 23 bases between.